The 19 T cell receptor beta chains given below trace back to one sample, sequenced in a study of T cells in Graves' hyperthyroidism and ophthalmopathy. The source material, RNA transcripts, was used to amplify TCR beta CDR3 regions. HTBI primers were used for first-round RT-PCR of the TCR CDR3. One entry per CDR3 protein results from TCRdb running MiXCR on the multiplex PCR reads. The sample carries under 400,000 distinct CDR3 sequences, around 18% recorded once. Sequenced sample: blood. The receptors here all came from a middle-aged woman with Graves' ophthalmopathy.

The gene calls are TRBV28 and TRBJ1-2, with D possibly being TRBD1 (6 bases). Germline CDR1 is MDHEN and CDR2 is SYDVKM. CDR3 length equals 19 residues. V lost 11 bases to trimming and J lost 4 bases, with 35 bases between them. The CDR3 loop is CAAWTILGGQLTKGYGYTF. In DNA, the CDR3 is TGTGCCGCCTGGACAATATTGGGCGGACAGCTAACGAAGGGCTATGGCTACACCTTC.

V is TRBV15 and J is TRBJ1-5; tentative D call: TRBD1 (6 bases). The germline V gene has CDR1 LNHNV and CDR2 YYDKDF (reference sequence). V was pared by 2 bases and J by 5 bases, with 16 bases between. The CDR3 covers 16 residues. CDR3 bases: TGTGCCACCAGCAGACGAACCGGGACAACATATCAGCCCCAGCATTTT. This codes for CATSRRTGTTYQPQHF.

This clonotype appeared many times. The CDR3 reads CASSPREGGIYGYTF. CDR3 coding DNA: TGTGCCAGTAGTCCCCGGGAGGGAGGAATCTATGGCTACACCTTC. The chain carries TRBV19 and TRBJ1-2; no clear D gene. The germline V gene has CDR1 LNHDA and CDR2 SQIVND (reference sequence). CDR3 length: 15 amino acids. With 5 bases removed from V and 4 bases from J, the gap between germline ends came to 17 bases.

This clonotype came up many times. The chain has TRBV7-2 and TRBJ1-1; D not certain. The germline V gene has CDR1 SGHTA and CDR2 FQGNSA. The length of the CDR3 is 15 residues. Between the trimmed V and J ends, which lost 0 bases and 3 bases, there was a span of 11 bases. CDR3 DNA: TGTGCCAGCAGCTTAGCCCTCTTAGGGCACACTGAAGCTTTCTTT. It encodes CASSLALLGHTEAFF.

This clonotype was found many times. V gene TRBV27 combines with J gene TRBJ2-5; D gene ambiguous. From germline, CDR1 is MNHEY and CDR2 SMNVEV (reference sequence). This CDR3 contains 15 residues. V lost 3 bases and J lost 0, with 11 bases in between. CDR3 sequence: CASSFTWGNQETQYF. The DNA of the CDR3 is TGTGCCAGCAGTTTTACATGGGGTAACCAAGAGACCCAGTACTTC.

There are a few counts of this clonotype. The genes are TRBV5-5 and TRBJ2-7, with 7 bases aligning to TRBD2. The CDR3 consists of 14 residues. In germline, CDR1 is SGHKS, CDR2 YYEKEE (reference sequence). J was trimmed by 3 bases and V by 5 bases; bases with no gene match: 8. CDR3 nucleotides: TGTGCCAGCAGGAACACCGGCGGGAGCTACGAGCAGTACTTC. Residues: CASRNTGGSYEQYF.

This clonotype was seen more than once but under ten times. This chain uses TRBV30 with TRBJ1-1, with D possibly TRBD1 on 5 matching bases. Germline CDR1 reads GTSNPN; CDR2 reads SVGIG (reference sequence). The germline V and J ends were trimmed by 2 bases and 4 bases, with 14 bases remaining between them. CDR3 length equals 14 residues. The CDR3, as DNA: TGTGCCTGGAGTTCTTTTGCGGGGGGCACTGAAGCTTTCTTT. Amino acids: CAWSSFAGGTEAFF.

The V gene is TRBV25-1, the J gene TRBJ1-1; D uncertain. Trimming removed 4 bases from V and 2 bases from J, with 11 bases in between. The CDR3 has 14 amino acids. Germline V CDR1 and CDR2: MGHDK, SYGVNS. CDR3 DNA: TGTGCCAGCAGTGGACCGGGATTTAACACTGAAGCTTTCTTT. Encoded protein: CASSGPGFNTEAFF.

Note on this clonotype: This may be a read error: a much more frequent sequence differs by one nucleotide. The rearrangement links TRBV18 to TRBJ1-2; the D is unclear. This CDR3 comprises 13 residues. In germline, CDR1 is KGHSH, CDR2 LQKENI. This CDR3 reads CASPPAELYGYTF. The CDR3 DNA follows: TGTGCCAGCCCACCCGCGGAACTATATGGCTACACCTTC.

This clonotype has at least ten counts. This chain's CDR3 is CASGGAGAGANVLTF. The CDR3 coding sequence is TGTGCCAGCGGCGGGGCAGGGGCTGGGGCCAACGTCCTGACTTTC. The rearrangement links TRBV28 to TRBJ2-6; D possibly matches TRBD1 or TRBD2 (6 bases each). The CDR3 spans 15 residues. Germline V CDR1 and CDR2: MDHEN, SYDVKM. V shed 8 bases and J shed 2 bases, with 13 bases lying between them.

This clonotype was picked up many times. The rearrangement uses TRBV7-2 and TRBJ1-3; D remains ambiguous. Germline V gives CDR1 SGHTA, CDR2 FQGNSA. This CDR3 has 15 amino acids. Trimming shortened V by 5 bases and J by 0 bases, and 11 bases separated the two germline ends. The CDR3 protein is CASSGGSYSGNTIYF. The CDR3 coding sequence is TGTGCCAGCAGCGGAGGGTCTTACTCTGGAAACACCATATATTTT.

V gene TRBV6-1 combines with J gene TRBJ2-7; no clear D. The CDR3 contains 12 residues. Trimming removed 1 base at V and 6 bases at J, with 7 bases between. From germline, CDR1 is MNHNS and CDR2 SASEGT. CDR3 sequence (DNA): TGTGCCAGCAGTGAAGTAGTTCTCGAGCAGTACTTC. It yields the protein CASSEVVLEQYF.

This clonotype has a count of ten or more. The chain couples TRBV13 to TRBJ2-7; either TRBD1 or TRBD2 may fit D (6 bases each). The germline gives CDR1 PRHDT, CDR2 FYEKMQ (reference sequence). V dropped 5 bases and J dropped 4 bases, with 15 bases sitting between them. The CDR3 length is 14 residues. DNA for the CDR3: TGTGCCAGCAGCAAACCCAGGGGAGGATACGAGCAGTACTTC. It translates to CASSKPRGGYEQYF. Filled out from reference TRBV13 and TRBJ2-7, the complete variable domain reads AAGVIQSPRHLIKEKRETATLKCYPIPRHDTVYWYQQGPGQDPQFLISFYEKMQSDKGSIPDRFSAQQFSDYHSELNMSSLELGDSALYFCASSKPRGGYEQYFGPGTRLTVT.

Turning to this clonotype: The germline gene is not matched at one end of the junction; a read error may be the cause. The genes are TRBV28 and TRBJ1-6, with a weak D call TRBD1 (6 bases). Per the germline V gene, CDR1 is MDHEN and CDR2 is SYDVKM. The CDR3 contains 14 residues. The CDR3, as DNA: TGTGCCAGCTGTTTTGCGGGGGCCGGTTCATCCCTCCACTTT. Protein sequence: CASCFAGAGSSLHF.

CDR3 in amino acids: CSARHHDLNTEAFF. CDR3 coding DNA: TGCAGTGCTAGACATCACGACCTGAACACTGAAGCTTTCTTT. V is TRBV20-1 and J is TRBJ1-1; D gene uncertain. The V end lost 2 bases, the J end lost 0 bases, and 10 bases lay between the germline ends. This CDR3 has 14 residues. Germline V lookup: CDR1 DFQATT, CDR2 SNEGSKA (reference sequence).

This clonotype was counted ten times or more. The rearrangement links TRBV12-3 or TRBV12-4 to TRBJ1-1; 10 nucleotides line up with TRBD1. This CDR3 is built from 13 residues. Losses at the gene ends were 6 bases for V and 11 bases for J; bases not matched to a gene: 9. The CDR3 protein is CASSSGTGDEAFF. The CDR3 coding sequence is TGTGCCAGCAGCTCCGGGACAGGGGACGAGGCTTTCTTT.

This clonotype was observed many times. This chain connects TRBV4-2 to TRBJ1-1; TRBD1 aligns across 9 bases. V gave up 4 bases and J gave up 3 bases; unmatched junction bases: 6. The CDR3 extends over 15 amino acids. Germline V gene data show CDR1 as LGHNA and CDR2 as YNFKEQ. The chain's CDR3 is CASSPSGTGYTEAFF. In nucleotides, the CDR3 is TGTGCCAGCAGCCCATCCGGGACAGGGTACACTGAAGCTTTCTTT.

This clonotype was recorded many times. The chain links TRBV7-3 to TRBJ2-7, with 7 nucleotides matching TRBD1. V gave up 1 base and J gave up 6 bases; unmatched junction bases: 3. From germline, CDR1 is SGHTA and CDR2 FQGTGA. The CDR3 totals 13 residues. The CDR3, as DNA: TGTGCCAGCAGCTTAAACCCAGGGGGCGAGCAGTACTTC. It specifies CASSLNPGGEQYF. The full variable domain, with the rest looked up from reference TRBV7-3 and TRBJ2-7, is GAGVSQTPSNKVTEKGKYVELRCDPISGHTALYWYRQSLGQGPEFLIYFQGTGAADDSGLPNDRFFAVRPEGSVSTLKIQRTERGDSAVYLCASSLNPGGEQYFGPGTRLTVT.

This clonotype has at least ten counts. The chain links TRBV6-1 to TRBJ2-5; D is perhaps TRBD2 (5 bases). The CDR3 runs 11 residues. Germline V lookup: CDR1 MNHNS, CDR2 SASEGT. V lost 9 bases to trimming and J lost 8 bases, with 13 bases between them. The CDR3 here is CARSSGSTQYF. The CDR3 nucleotides read TGTGCCAGGTCGAGCGGATCTACCCAGTACTTC.